The 17 T cell receptor beta chains given below trace back to one sample, sequenced in a study of blood T cell repertoires in COVID-19. Libraries were prepared by immunoSEQ multiplex PCR; TCRdb keeps only in-frame clonotypes and omits some of them. The sample gives some 64,000 clones, around 80% of which show up once; around 20% is in the top ten. The sequenced sample was peripheral blood. These receptors originate from a woman over 75 with active or convalescent COVID-19.

This chain links TRBV5-1 with TRBJ1-2; D gene uncertain. Trimming shortened V by 0 bases and J by 0 bases, and 9 bases separated the two germline ends. CDR1 and CDR2 from the germline V gene are SGHRS and YFSETQ. CDR3 size: 15 residues. In nucleotides, the CDR3 is TGCGCCAGCAGCTTGGACAGAGCTTCTAACTATGGCTACACCTTC. It is translated as CASSLDRASNYGYTF.

CDR3 amino acids: CASSLGTGFTDTQYF. DNA of the CDR3: TGTGCCAGCAGCTTAGGGACAGGGTTCACAGATACGCAGTATTTT. V gene TRBV5-8 combines with J gene TRBJ2-3; 9 positions agree with TRBD1. V dropped 2 bases and J dropped 2; count of bases not matched to a gene: 3. The CDR3 extends over 15 amino acids. Per the germline V gene, CDR1 is SGHTS and CDR2 is YDEGEE.

The rearrangement joins TRBV9 to TRBJ2-7; 10 bases are a match to TRBD1. This CDR3 contains 15 residues. Germline CDR1 and CDR2: SGDLS and YYNGEE. V was clipped by 4 bases and J by 6 bases; unmatched bases: 10. The CDR3 spells CASSITGTGVVEQYF. The CDR3 DNA reads as TGTGCCAGCAGCATCACCGGGACAGGGGTCGTCGAGCAGTACTTC.

This clone occurred once. V is TRBV12-3 or TRBV12-4 and J is TRBJ1-6; D gene uncertain. CDR3 length: 11 residues. V gave up 3 bases and J gave up 14 bases, with 8 bases separating them. CDR3 protein: CASSLGSTLHF. DNA of the CDR3: TGTGCCAGCAGTTTGGGGAGTACCCTCCACTTT.

This clone was seen a single time. This chain uses TRBV20-1 with TRBJ1-5, with unresolved D. The CDR3 has 12 amino acids. Germline V gives CDR1 DFQATT, CDR2 SNEGSKA (reference sequence). Between the trimmed V and J ends, which lost 3 bases and 7 bases, there was a span of 10 bases. CDR3 in DNA: TGCAGTGCTAGTCTGAGGGAACAGCCCCAGCATTTT. Protein sequence: CSASLREQPQHF.

Of note for this clone: At the DNA level, this CDR3 is encoded by other sequences in the same sample as well. The chain couples TRBV14 to TRBJ1-5, with D unresolved. Germline CDR1 reads SGHDN; CDR2 reads FVKESK. There are 13 residues in the CDR3. V lost 1 base and J lost 7, with 8 bases in between. The CDR3 region is CASSQGEGQPQHF. CDR3 sequence (DNA): TGTGCCAGCAGCCAAGGTGAGGGACAGCCCCAGCATTTT.

V and J are TRBV2 and TRBJ1-2; maybe TRBD1 (5 bases). The V gene's germline CDR1 is SNHLY and CDR2 FYNNEI. CDR3 length: 16 residues. The ends were cut back, 2 bases at V and 3 bases at J, with 16 bases in the middle. Here the CDR3 reads CASSEWRRGKHYGYTF. The CDR3 DNA follows: TGTGCCAGCAGTGAATGGAGAAGGGGCAAACACTATGGCTACACCTTC.

This chain links TRBV29-1 with TRBJ1-1, with D tentatively TRBD1 (5 bases). V was shortened by 5 bases and J by 4 bases, with 14 bases between the two germline ends. The germline V gene has CDR1 SQVTM and CDR2 ANQGSEA. The CDR3 spans 13 residues. CDR3 DNA: TGCAGCGTTTCGTGGGGTCAGGGCACTGAAGCTTTCTTT. Amino acid sequence: CSVSWGQGTEAFF.

The rearrangement uses TRBV28 and TRBJ1-1; a possible D gene is TRBD1 (6 bases). There are 15 residues in the CDR3. CDR1 and CDR2 (germline): MDHEN, SYDVKM. V was trimmed by 6 bases and J by 6 bases, leaving 20 bases between them. The CDR3 is CASSTTGRSGAEAFF. CDR3 DNA sequence: TGTGCCAGCAGCACTACAGGGCGCAGCGGCGCTGAAGCTTTCTTT.

The chain carries TRBV3-1 (or the pseudogene TRBV3-2) and TRBJ2-1, with 7 positions matching TRBD2. V trimming: 1 base; J trimming: 10 bases; junction bases outside the gene matches: 10. Germline V gene data show CDR1 as LGHDT and CDR2 as YNNKEL (reference sequence). CDR3 length equals 15 residues. CDR3 sequence: CASSQGAGPAVEQFF. The DNA for the CDR3 is TGTGCCAGCAGCCAAGGAGCGGGGCCAGCTGTGGAGCAGTTCTTC.

In the case of this clone: The sample holds other DNA sequences that translate to the same CDR3. V gene TRBV11-2 combines with J gene TRBJ1-2, with 9 bases matching TRBD1. CDR3 length equals 16 residues. The V gene end was trimmed by 0 bases and the J gene end by 4 bases; junction bases not matched to a gene: 6. CDR1 is SGHAT and CDR2 is FQNNGV in the germline V gene. The CDR3 DNA reads TGTGCCAGCAGCTTAGATGCCGGGACAGGGCCCTATGGCTACACCTTC. Its translation: CASSLDAGTGPYGYTF.

The chain uses TRBV5-1 and TRBJ1-6; 10 nucleotides agree with TRBD1. Germline CDR1 is SGHRS and CDR2 is YFSETQ. This CDR3 region has 15 residues. J lost 5 bases, V lost 4 bases, and 3 bases had no gene match. CDR3 loop: CASSGTGAHNSPLHF. Written as DNA, the CDR3 is TGCGCCAGCAGCGGGACAGGGGCACATAATTCACCCCTCCACTTT.

The chain uses TRBV5-1 and TRBJ2-7; D possibly corresponds to TRBD2 (6 bases). V was cut by 2 bases and J by 1 base, with 10 bases left in between. The CDR3 is 14 residues long. Germline V gene lookup returns CDR1 SGHRS and CDR2 YFSETQ. The CDR3 DNA follows: TGCGCCAGCAGCTTACCAGGGACTTCCTACGAGCAGTACTTC. Translation: CASSLPGTSYEQYF.

This clone was seen at least ten times. This chain links TRBV2 with TRBJ2-7; TRBD1 aligns across 11 bases. Germline lookup yields CDR1 SNHLY and CDR2 FYNNEI. After removal of 6 bases from V and 2 bases from J, the junction contained 3 bases not matched to a gene. CDR3 size: 14 residues. CDR3 loop: CASRRGQGAYEQYF. The CDR3 DNA follows: TGTGCCAGCAGGAGGGGACAGGGGGCCTACGAGCAGTACTTC.

The chain uses TRBV24-1 and TRBJ2-3, with D possibly being TRBD2 (5 bases). Trimming removed 4 bases from V and 2 bases from J, with 12 bases in between. Germline V lookup: CDR1 KGHDR, CDR2 SFDVKD. The CDR3 contains 15 residues. DNA of the CDR3: TGTGCCACCAGTGAGGGCACCGGGAACACAGATACGCAGTATTTT. Protein sequence: CATSEGTGNTDTQYF.

The table lists this clone with many counts. The J gene is TRBJ2-7, the V gene TRBV7-9; D is uncertain. Germline assignment: CDR1 SEHNR and CDR2 FQNEAQ (reference sequence). The CDR3 contains 14 residues. V was shortened by 0 bases and J by 2 bases, with 8 bases between the two germline ends. CDR3 region: CASSLAGQTYEQYF. The CDR3, as DNA: TGTGCCAGCAGCTTAGCTGGGCAGACCTACGAGCAGTACTTC.

The rearrangement uses TRBV9 and TRBJ1-3; weak D call: TRBD1 (6 bases). Looked up from germline, CDR1 is SGDLS and CDR2 is YYNGEE. This CDR3 is built from 17 residues. V was shortened by 2 bases and J by 1 base, with 16 bases between the two germline ends. CDR3 coding DNA: TGTGCCAGCAGCGTCTCAACAGGGACCTCATCTGGAAACACCATATATTTT. Translation: CASSVSTGTSSGNTIYF.